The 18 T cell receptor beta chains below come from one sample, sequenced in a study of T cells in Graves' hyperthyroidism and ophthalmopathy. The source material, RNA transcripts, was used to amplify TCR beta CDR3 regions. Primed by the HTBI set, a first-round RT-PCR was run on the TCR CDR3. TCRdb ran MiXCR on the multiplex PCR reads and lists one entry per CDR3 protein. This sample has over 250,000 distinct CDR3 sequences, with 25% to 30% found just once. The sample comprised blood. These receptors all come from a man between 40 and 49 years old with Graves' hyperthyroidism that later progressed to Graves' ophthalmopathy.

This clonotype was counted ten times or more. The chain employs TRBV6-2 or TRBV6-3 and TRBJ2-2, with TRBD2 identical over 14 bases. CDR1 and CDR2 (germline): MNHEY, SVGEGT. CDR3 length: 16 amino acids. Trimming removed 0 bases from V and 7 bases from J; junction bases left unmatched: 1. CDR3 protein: CASSYSTSGRGGELFF. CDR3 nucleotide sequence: TGTGCCAGCAGTTACTCGACTAGCGGGAGGGGCGGGGAGCTGTTTTTT.

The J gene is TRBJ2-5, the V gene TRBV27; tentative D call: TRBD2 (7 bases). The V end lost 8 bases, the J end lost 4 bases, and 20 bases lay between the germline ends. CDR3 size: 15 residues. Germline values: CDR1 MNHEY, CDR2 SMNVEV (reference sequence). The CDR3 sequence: CASARRLARGETQYF. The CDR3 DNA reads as TGTGCCAGCGCCAGAAGACTAGCCAGGGGAGAGACCCAGTACTTC.

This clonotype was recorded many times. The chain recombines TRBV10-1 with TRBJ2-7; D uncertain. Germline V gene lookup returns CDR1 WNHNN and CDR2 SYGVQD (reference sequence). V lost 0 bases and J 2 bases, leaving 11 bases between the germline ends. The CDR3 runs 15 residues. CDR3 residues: CASSESISGAYEQYF. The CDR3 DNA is TGCGCCAGCAGTGAGTCGATCTCAGGAGCCTACGAGCAGTACTTC.

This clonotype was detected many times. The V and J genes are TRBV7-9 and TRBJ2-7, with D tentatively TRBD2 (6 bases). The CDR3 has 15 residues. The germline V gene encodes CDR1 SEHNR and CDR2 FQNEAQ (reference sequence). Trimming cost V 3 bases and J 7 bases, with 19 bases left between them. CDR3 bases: TGTGCCAGCAGCTTCCCGGGAGAAATATCTGGGGAGCAGTACTTC. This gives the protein CASSFPGEISGEQYF.

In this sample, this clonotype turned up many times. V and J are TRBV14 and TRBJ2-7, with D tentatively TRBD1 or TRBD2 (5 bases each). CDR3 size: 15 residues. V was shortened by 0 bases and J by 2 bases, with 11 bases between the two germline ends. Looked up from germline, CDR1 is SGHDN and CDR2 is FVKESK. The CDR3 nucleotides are TGTGCCAGCAGCCAAGAGGTCCCGGGGCCCTACGAGCAGTACTTC. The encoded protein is CASSQEVPGPYEQYF.

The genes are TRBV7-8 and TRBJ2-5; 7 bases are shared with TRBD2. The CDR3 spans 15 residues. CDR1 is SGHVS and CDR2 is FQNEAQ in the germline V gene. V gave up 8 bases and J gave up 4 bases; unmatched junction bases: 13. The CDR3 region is CASGPWGGEGETQYF. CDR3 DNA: TGTGCCAGCGGCCCCTGGGGCGGGGAGGGAGAGACCCAGTACTTC.

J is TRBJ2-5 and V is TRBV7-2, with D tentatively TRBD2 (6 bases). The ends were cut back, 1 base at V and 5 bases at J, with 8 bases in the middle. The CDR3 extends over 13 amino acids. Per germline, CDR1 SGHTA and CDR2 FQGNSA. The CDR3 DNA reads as TGTGCCAGCAGCTTAGATGGGGGGGAGACCCAGTACTTC. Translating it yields CASSLDGGETQYF.

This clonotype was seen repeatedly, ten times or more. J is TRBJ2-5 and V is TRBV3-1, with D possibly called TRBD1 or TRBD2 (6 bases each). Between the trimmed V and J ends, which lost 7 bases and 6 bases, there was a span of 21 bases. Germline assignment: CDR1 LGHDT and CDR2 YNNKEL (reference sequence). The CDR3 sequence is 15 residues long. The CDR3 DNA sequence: TGTGCCAGCAACAAAGAAGGCCTAGGGGGGAAGACCCAGTACTTC. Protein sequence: CASNKEGLGGKTQYF.

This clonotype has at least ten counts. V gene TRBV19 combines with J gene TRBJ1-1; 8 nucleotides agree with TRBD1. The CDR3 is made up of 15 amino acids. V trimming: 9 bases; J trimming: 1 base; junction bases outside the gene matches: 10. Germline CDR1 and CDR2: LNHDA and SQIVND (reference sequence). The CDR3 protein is CASFSDRGGNTEAFF. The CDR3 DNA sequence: TGTGCCAGCTTTTCCGACAGGGGTGGGAACACTGAAGCTTTCTTT.

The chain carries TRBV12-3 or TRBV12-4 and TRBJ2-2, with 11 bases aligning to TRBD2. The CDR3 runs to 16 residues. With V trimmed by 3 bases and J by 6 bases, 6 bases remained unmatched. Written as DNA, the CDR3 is TGTGCCAGCAGTTTTAATAGCGGGAGGGCCTCCGGGGAGCTGTTTTTT. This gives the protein CASSFNSGRASGELFF.

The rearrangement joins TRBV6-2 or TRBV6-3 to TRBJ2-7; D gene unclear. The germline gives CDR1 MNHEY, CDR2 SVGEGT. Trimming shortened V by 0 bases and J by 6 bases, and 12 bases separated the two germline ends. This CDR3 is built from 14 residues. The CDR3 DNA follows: TGTGCCAGCAGTTACTCCTGGGGTAGGGTCGAGCAGTACTTC. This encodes CASSYSWGRVEQYF.

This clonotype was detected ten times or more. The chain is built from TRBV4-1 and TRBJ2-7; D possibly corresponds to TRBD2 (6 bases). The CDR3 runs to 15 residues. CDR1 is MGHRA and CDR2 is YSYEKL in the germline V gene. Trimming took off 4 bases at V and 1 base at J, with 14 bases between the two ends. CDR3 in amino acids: CASSPLLAGSYEQYF. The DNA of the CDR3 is TGCGCCAGCAGCCCACTACTCGCGGGGTCCTACGAGCAGTACTTC.

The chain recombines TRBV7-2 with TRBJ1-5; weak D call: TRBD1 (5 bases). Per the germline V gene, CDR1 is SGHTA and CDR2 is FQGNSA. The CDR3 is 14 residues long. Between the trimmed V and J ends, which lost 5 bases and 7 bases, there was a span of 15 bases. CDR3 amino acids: CASSRGGLGQPQHF. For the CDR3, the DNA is TGTGCCAGCAGCCGGGGGGGTTTGGGGCAGCCCCAGCATTTT. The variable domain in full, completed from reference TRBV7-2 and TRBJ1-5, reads GAGVSQSPSNKVTEKGKDVELRCDPISGHTALYWYRQSLGQGLEFLIYFQGNSAPDKSGLPSDRFSAERTGGSVSTLTIQRTQQEDSAVYLCASSRGGLGQPQHFGDGTRLSIL.

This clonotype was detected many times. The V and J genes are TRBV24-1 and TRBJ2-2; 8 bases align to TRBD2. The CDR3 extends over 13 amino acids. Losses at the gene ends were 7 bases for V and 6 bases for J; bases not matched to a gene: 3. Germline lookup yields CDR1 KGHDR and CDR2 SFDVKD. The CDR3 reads CATSAGLAGELFF. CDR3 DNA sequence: TGTGCCACCAGCGCGGGACTAGCCGGGGAGCTGTTTTTT.

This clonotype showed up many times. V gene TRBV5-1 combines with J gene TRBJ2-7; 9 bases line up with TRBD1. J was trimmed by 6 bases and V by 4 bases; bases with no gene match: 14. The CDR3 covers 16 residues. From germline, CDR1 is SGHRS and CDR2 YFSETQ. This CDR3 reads CASSAQGQGHTTEQYF. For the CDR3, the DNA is TGCGCCAGCAGCGCCCAGGGACAGGGCCACACGACCGAGCAGTACTTC. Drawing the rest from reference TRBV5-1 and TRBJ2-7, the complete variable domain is KAGVTQTPRYLIKTRGQQVTLSCSPISGHRSVSWYQQTPGQGLQFLFEYFSETQRNKGNFPGRFSGRQFSNSRSEMNVSTLELGDSALYLCASSAQGQGHTTEQYFGPGTRLTVT.

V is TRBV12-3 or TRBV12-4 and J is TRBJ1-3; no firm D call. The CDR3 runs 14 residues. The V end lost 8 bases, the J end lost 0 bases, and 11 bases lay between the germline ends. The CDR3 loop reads CASDERSSGNTIYF. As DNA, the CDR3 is TGTGCCAGCGACGAACGGTCCTCTGGAAACACCATATATTTT.

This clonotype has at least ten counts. This CDR3 is CASSPRLAGVVYEQYF. CDR3 sequence (DNA): TGTGCCAGCAGCCCGCGCTTAGCGGGAGTCGTCTACGAGCAGTACTTC. The rearrangement links TRBV3-1 to TRBJ2-7; 9 bases are shared with TRBD2. Losses at the gene ends were 4 bases for V and 3 bases for J; bases not matched to a gene: 10. The CDR3 length is 16 residues. Germline CDR1 reads LGHDT; CDR2 reads YNNKEL (reference sequence).

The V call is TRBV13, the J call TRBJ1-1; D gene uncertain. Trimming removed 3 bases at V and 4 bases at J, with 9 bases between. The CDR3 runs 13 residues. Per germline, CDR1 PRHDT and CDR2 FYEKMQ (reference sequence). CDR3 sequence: CASSFGRITEAFF. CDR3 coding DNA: TGTGCCAGCAGCTTTGGACGGATCACTGAAGCTTTCTTT.